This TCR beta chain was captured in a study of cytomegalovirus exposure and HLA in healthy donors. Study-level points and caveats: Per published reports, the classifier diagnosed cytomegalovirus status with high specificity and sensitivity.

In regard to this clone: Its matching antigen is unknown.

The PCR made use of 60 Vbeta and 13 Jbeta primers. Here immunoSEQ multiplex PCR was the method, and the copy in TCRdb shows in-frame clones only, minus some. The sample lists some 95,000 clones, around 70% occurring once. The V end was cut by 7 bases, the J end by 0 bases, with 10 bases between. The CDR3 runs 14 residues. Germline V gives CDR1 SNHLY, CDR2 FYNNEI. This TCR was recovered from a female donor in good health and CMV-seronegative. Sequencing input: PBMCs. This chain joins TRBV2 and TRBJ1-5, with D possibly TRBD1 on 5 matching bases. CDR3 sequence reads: CASKGDYSNQPQHF. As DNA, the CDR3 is TGTGCCAGCAAAGGGGATTATAGCAATCAGCCCCAGCATTTT.